In its sample, the clone carrying this TCR beta chain was seen a few times. A J-beta primer mix and a sample-barcoded 5' primer were used in a second PCR of roughly 7 to 12 cycles. TCRdb reprocessed the 5' RACE reads via MiXCR and lists one record per CDR3 protein. The table has about 500,000 distinct CDR3 sequences, 24% seen once. This specimen comes from a study of blood T cells in healthy people across ages. These data also featured in a second study, about T cells of mothers and their children.

The sequenced sample consisted of blood. The clonotype originates from a boy aged 5-17 years in good health.

CDR3 protein: CASSVSEARETQYF. The CDR3 DNA sequence: TGTGCCAGTAGTGTTTCAGAGGCCCGCGAGACCCAGTACTTC. The chain has TRBV19 and TRBJ2-5, with D unclear. V gave up 5 bases and J gave up 5 bases, with 15 bases separating them. CDR1 and CDR2 (germline): LNHDA, SQIVND (reference sequence). The CDR3 spans 14 residues.